This section outlines one TCR beta chain sequence together with its context. Seattle's cohort entered during active infection and was followed longitudinally. Germline V gene sequence: CDR1 KGHSH, CDR2 LQKENI. There are 14 residues in the CDR3. The V end was cut by 7 bases, the J end by 0 bases, with 12 bases between. This specimen belongs to a study of blood T cell repertoires in COVID-19. Study summary: The United States, Italy and Spain provided the acute and convalescent COVID-19 samples.

Authors' methods: Estimated nucleated cell counts came from reference gene primer amplification. The table came from immunoSEQ multiplex PCR; TCRdb's copy has only in-frame clones and leaves some out. V, J and clone size are those of that table, while D and trimming were read from the DNA. The table lists about 350,000 clones, around nine tenths of them singletons, with under 5% in the top ten. The TCR comes from a woman aged 60-70 years with COVID-19, enrolled during active disease. The sample was peripheral blood. The genes are TRBV18 and TRBJ1-1; TRBD1 is a possible D gene (5 bases). This chain's CDR3 is CASLRTSMNTEAFF. The CDR3 bases are TGTGCCAGCTTACGGACATCCATGAACACTGAAGCTTTCTTT.